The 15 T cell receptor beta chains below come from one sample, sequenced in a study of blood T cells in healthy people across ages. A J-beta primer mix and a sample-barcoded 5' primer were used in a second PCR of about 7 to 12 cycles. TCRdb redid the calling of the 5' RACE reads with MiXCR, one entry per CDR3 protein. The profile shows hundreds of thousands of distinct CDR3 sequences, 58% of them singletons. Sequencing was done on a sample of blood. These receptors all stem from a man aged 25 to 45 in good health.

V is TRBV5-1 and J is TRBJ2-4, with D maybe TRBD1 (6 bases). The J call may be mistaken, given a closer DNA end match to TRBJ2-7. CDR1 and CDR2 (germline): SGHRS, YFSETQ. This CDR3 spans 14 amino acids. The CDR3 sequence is CASSPQGPTYEQYF. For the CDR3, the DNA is TGCGCCAGCAGCCCACAGGGTCCCACCTACGAGCAGTACTTC.

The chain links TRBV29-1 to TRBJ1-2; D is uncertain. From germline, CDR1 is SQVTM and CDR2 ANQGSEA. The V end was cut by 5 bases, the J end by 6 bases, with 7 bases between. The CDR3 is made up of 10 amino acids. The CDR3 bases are TGCAGCGTTTGGGAGGATGGCTACACCTTC. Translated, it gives CSVWEDGYTF.

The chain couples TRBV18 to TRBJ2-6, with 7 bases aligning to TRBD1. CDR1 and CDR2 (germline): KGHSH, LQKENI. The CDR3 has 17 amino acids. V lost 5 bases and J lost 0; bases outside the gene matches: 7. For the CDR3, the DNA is TGTGCCAGCTCATTCCGGACAGGCAACTCTGGGGCCAACGTCCTGACTTTC. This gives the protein CASSFRTGNSGANVLTF.

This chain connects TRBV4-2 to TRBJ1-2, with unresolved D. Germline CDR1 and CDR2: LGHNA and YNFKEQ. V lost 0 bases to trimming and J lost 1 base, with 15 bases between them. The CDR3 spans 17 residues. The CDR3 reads CASSQEKGYGGNYGYTF. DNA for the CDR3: TGTGCCAGCAGCCAAGAGAAGGGCTACGGAGGTAACTATGGCTACACCTTC.

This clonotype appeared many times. DNA for the CDR3: TGTGCCAGCAGGCGGACAGGGACAGAGACCCAGTACTTC. Protein sequence: CASRRTGTETQYF. This rearrangement joins TRBV25-1 to TRBJ2-5; 8 bases line up with TRBD1. Per the germline V gene, CDR1 is MGHDK and CDR2 is SYGVNS. The CDR3 has 13 amino acids. The V segment lost 6 bases and the J segment 4 bases; nucleotides outside the gene matches: 4.

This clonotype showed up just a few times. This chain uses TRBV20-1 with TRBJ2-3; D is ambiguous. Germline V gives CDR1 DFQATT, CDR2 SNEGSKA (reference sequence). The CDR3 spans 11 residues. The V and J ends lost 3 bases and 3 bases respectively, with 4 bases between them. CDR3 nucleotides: TGCAGTGCTAGCTCTACAGATACGCAGTATTTT. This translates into CSASSTDTQYF.

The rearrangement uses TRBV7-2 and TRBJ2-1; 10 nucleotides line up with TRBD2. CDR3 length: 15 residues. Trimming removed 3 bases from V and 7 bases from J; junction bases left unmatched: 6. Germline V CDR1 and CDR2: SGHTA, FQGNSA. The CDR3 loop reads CASSFAALAGNEQFF. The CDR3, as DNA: TGTGCCAGCAGCTTTGCCGCACTAGCGGGGAATGAGCAGTTCTTC.

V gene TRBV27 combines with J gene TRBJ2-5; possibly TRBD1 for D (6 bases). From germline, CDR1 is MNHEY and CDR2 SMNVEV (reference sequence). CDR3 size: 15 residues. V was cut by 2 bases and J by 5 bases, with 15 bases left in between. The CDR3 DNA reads TGTGCCAGCAGTTTAGGGGCAGGGGACGGGGAGACCCAGTACTTC. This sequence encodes CASSLGAGDGETQYF.

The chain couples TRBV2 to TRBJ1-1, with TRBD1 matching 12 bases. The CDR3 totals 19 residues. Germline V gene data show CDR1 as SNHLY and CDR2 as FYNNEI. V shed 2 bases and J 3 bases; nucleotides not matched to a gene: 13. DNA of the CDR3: TGTGCCAGCAGTGAATCGAAGGGACAGGGGGCCTATGGGGACACTGAAGCTTTCTTT. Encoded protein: CASSESKGQGAYGDTEAFF.

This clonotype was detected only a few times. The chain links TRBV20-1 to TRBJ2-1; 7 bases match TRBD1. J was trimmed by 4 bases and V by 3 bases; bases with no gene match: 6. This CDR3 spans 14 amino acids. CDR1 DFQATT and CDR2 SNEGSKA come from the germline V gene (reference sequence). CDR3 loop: CSASRDSHYNEQFF. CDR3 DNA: TGCAGTGCTAGTAGGGACAGCCATTACAATGAGCAGTTCTTC.

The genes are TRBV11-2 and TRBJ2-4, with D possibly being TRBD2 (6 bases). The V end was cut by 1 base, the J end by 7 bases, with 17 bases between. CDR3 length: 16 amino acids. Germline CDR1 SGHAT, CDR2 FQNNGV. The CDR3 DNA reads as TGTGCCAGCAGCTTAGTTCGCGGGATCCTGTCTAACATTCAGTACTTC. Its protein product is CASSLVRGILSNIQYF.

CDR3 in amino acids: CASSPPGRSSGANVLTF. CDR3 sequence (DNA): TGTGCCAGCAGTCCCCCGGGACGGAGTTCTGGGGCCAACGTCCTGACTTTC. The chain is built from TRBV28 and TRBJ2-6; D is possibly TRBD1 or TRBD2 (5 bases each). Germline assignment: CDR1 MDHEN and CDR2 SYDVKM. The length of the CDR3 is 17 residues. Trimming removed 5 bases at V and 1 base at J, with 15 bases between.

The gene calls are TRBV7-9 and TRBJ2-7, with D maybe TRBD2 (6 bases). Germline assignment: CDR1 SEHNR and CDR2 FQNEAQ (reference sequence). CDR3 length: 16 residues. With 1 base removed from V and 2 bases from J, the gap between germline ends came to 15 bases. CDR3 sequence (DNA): TGTGCCAGCAGCTTAGTATATGCAGGGAGGACCTACGAGCAGTACTTC. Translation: CASSLVYAGRTYEQYF.

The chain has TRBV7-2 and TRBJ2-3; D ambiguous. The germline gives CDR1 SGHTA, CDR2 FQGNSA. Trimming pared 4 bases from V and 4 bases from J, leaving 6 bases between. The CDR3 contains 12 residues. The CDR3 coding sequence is TGTGCCAGCAGCTCGAAACCAGATACGCAGTATTTT. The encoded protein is CASSSKPDTQYF.

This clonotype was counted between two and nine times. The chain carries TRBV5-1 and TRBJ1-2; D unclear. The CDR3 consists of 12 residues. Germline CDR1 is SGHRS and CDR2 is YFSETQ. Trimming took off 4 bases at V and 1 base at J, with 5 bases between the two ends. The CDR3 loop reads CASSAYNYGYTF. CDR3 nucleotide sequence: TGCGCCAGCAGCGCATATAACTATGGCTACACCTTC. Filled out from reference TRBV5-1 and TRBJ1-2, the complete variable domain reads KAGVTQTPRYLIKTRGQQVTLSCSPISGHRSVSWYQQTPGQGLQFLFEYFSETQRNKGNFPGRFSGRQFSNSRSEMNVSTLELGDSALYLCASSAYNYGYTFGSGTRLTVV.